This is a list of T cell receptor beta chains from one sample in a study of blood T cells in healthy people across ages. TCRdb analysed the 5' RACE reads with MiXCR anew, one entry per CDR3 protein. This sample carries 700,000 to 850,000 distinct CDR3 sequences, around 36% of them seen once, and the ten largest clones take around 13%. The sequencing sample was made of blood. These receptors all stem from a man between 18 and 35 years old in good health. The CDR3 runs from the conserved cysteine through the conserved F or W. D genes are given only for firm matches. The size entry is marked missing in some rows and otherwise reads once, few, many or a size class.

>TRBV12-3/TRBV12-4|TRBJ2-7|TRBD1|many
TGTGCCAGCACCATGACAGGGGCAGTCGACGAGCAGTACTTC
CASTMTGAVDEQYF
>TRBV25-1|TRBJ1-4|NA|few
TGTGCCAGCAGTGAATACGGGGAGGAAAAACTGTTTTTT
CASSEYGEEKLFF
>TRBV5-1|TRBJ2-5|NA|NA
TGCGCCAGCCGGACAGATCAACAAGAGACCCAGTACTTC
CASRTDQQETQYF
>TRBV3-1|TRBJ2-1|TRBD2|few
TGTGCCAGCAGCCAACGGGACTATCCCTACAATGAGCAGTTCTTC
CASSQRDYPYNEQFF
>TRBV10-3|TRBJ2-3|NA|many
TGTGCCATCAGTGGTGTCATTGGAGGGGTTACAGATACGCAGTATTTT
CAISGVIGGVTDTQYF
>TRBV29-1|TRBJ2-7|NA|NA
TGCAGCGTTGAAGATCTGGGCGCCTACGAGCAGTACTTC
CSVEDLGAYEQYF
>TRBV15|TRBJ2-2|NA|NA
TGTGCCACCAGCAGAGTCAGGGGGAACACCGGGGAGCTGTTTTTT
CATSRVRGNTGELFF
>TRBV7-8|TRBJ2-5|NA|NA
TGTGCCAGCAGCCCCATCGGACAGATCCAAGAGACCCAGTACTTC
CASSPIGQIQETQYF
>TRBV19|TRBJ2-2|NA|NA
TGTGCCAGTAGTATCTACGGGAAAACCGGGGAGCTGTTTTTT
CASSIYGKTGELFF
>TRBV12-3/TRBV12-4|TRBJ1-6|NA|NA
TGTGCCAGCAGGAGGGACACTGACAATTCACCCCTCCACTTT
CASRRDTDNSPLHF
>TRBV5-1|TRBJ2-7|NA|few
TGCGCCAGCAGCCTCACCCTAGAATCGAAGGATGAGCAGTACTTC
CASSLTLESKDEQYF
>TRBV28|TRBJ1-2|NA|many
TGTGCCAGCAGTTGGGACCCCCCGGGCGGCTACACCTTC
CASSWDPPGGYTF
>TRBV12-3/TRBV12-4|TRBJ1-1|NA|few
TGTGCCAGCAGTCCCCCACTAGGGAGGAACACTGAAGCTTTCTTT
CASSPPLGRNTEAFF
>TRBV2|TRBJ2-4|TRBD2|once
TGTGCCAGCGGAGAGACTGGACTAGCCGAGAACATTCAGTACTTC
CASGETGLAENIQYF
>TRBV4-2|TRBJ2-7|TRBD1|NA
TGTGCCAGCAGCCCTTCATCAACAGGGGACGAGCAGTACTTC
CASSPSSTGDEQYF
>TRBV5-1|TRBJ2-3|TRBD1|NA
TGCGCCAGCAGCTTGTATATAACAGGGGCTCGGAACACAGATACGCAGTATTTT
CASSLYITGARNTDTQYF
>TRBV11-2|TRBJ2-5|TRBD1|few
TGTGCCAGCAGCACGGGACAGCAGAACAATGAGCAGTACTTC
CASSTGQQNNEQYF
>TRBV5-1|TRBJ2-7|NA|NA
TGCGCCAGCAGCTTGGCCGGGACTGGCTACAATGAGCAGTACTTC
CASSLAGTGYNEQYF
>TRBV12-5|TRBJ1-5|NA|NA
TGTGCTAGTGGCCCGGGTCAGCCCCAGCATTTT
CASGPGQPQHF
>TRBV7-6|TRBJ2-5|NA|many
TGTGCCAGCAGCTTAGAACGGGCAAGGCAAGAGACCCAGTACTTC
CASSLERARQETQYF
>TRBV12-5|TRBJ2-3|NA|NA
TGTGCTAGTGGTCCTGCCGCAGGGACAGATACGCAGTATTTT
CASGPAAGTDTQYF
>TRBV7-2|TRBJ2-2|TRBD2|NA
TGTGCCAGCAGCTTATCTGGCGGGGGGAATACCGGGGAGCTGTTTTTT
CASSLSGGGNTGELFF
>TRBV6-6|TRBJ2-3|NA|few
TGTGCCAGCACCCTAGGGCGCACAGATACGCAGTATTTT
CASTLGRTDTQYF
>TRBV6-6|TRBJ2-1|NA|NA
TGTGCCAGCAGTCCGACCGATCGCTACAATGAGCAGTTCTTC
CASSPTDRYNEQFF
>TRBV29-1|TRBJ2-3|NA|few
TGCAGCGTTGCGGGCAGGCTTACAGATACGCAGTATTTT
CSVAGRLTDTQYF
>TRBV28|TRBJ2-3|NA|NA
TGTGCCAGCAGTACCAACGGCCCCACAGATACGCAGTATTTT
CASSTNGPTDTQYF
>TRBV9|TRBJ2-1|TRBD2|NA
TGTGCCAGCAGCGTAGGTCCCCCGGGGGGGCCCAATGAGCAGTTCTTC
CASSVGPPGGPNEQFF
>TRBV13|TRBJ1-2|NA|many
TGTGCCAGCCCGTCCCGGGTTTCGAACTATGGCTACACCTTC
CASPSRVSNYGYTF
>TRBV12-3/TRBV12-4|TRBJ2-3|TRBD2|NA
TGTGCCAGCAGTTTATTGAGCGGGGGGTATGCAGATACGCAGTATTTT
CASSLLSGGYADTQYF
>TRBV12-5|TRBJ1-2|TRBD1|many
TGTGCTAGTGGTTCGCACCCCGGGACAGGCTTAATCTCCATACCAGGCTACACCTTC
CASGSHPGTGLISIPGYTF
>TRBV10-3|TRBJ2-7|NA|many
TGTGCCATCACTTCCGACAGGAGCCCTTCCTACGAGCAGTACTTC
CAITSDRSPSYEQYF
>TRBV6-2/TRBV6-3|TRBJ2-1|NA|NA
TGTGCCAGCAGTTACTCTGGGGCCCTAGCCAATGAGCAGTTCTTC
CASSYSGALANEQFF
>TRBV5-1|TRBJ1-1|TRBD1|NA
TGCGCCAGCAGCTTGGCCAACGTAGACAGGGAGAACACGAACACTGAAGCTTTCTTT
CASSLANVDRENTNTEAFF
>TRBV6-5|TRBJ1-1|NA|NA
TGTGCCAGCAGCCCCCCAAGGGAATTATTGGGCACTGAAGCTTTCTTT
CASSPPRELLGTEAFF
>TRBV2|TRBJ2-5|TRBD2|few
TGTGCCAGCATGGCCGGGCTAGCGGGGGATGAGCAGTACTTC
CASMAGLAGDEQYF
>TRBV5-1|TRBJ2-3|TRBD1|many
TGCGCCAGCAGCTTGGGCCGGGACAGGGGCACAGATACGCAGTATTTT
CASSLGRDRGTDTQYF
>TRBV18|TRBJ2-1|TRBD1|NA
TGTGCCAGCTCGCGGGACAGGGTACTCGGGAATGAGCAGTTCTTC
CASSRDRVLGNEQFF
>TRBV4-1|TRBJ2-5|NA|many
TGCGCCAGCAGCCAAGCCCGGACAGAACAAGAGACCCAGTACTTC
CASSQARTEQETQYF
>TRBV6-5|TRBJ2-1|NA|many
TGTGCCAGCAGTTGGCCGGGCCACAATGAGCAGTTCTTC
CASSWPGHNEQFF
>TRBV2|TRBJ1-1|NA|NA
TGTGCCAGCAAGGAGGGGGAGGACACTGAAGCTTTCTTT
CASKEGEDTEAFF
>TRBV6-6|TRBJ1-2|TRBD1|few
TGTGCCAGCAATCATGACAGGGGGTATGGCTACACCTTC
CASNHDRGYGYTF